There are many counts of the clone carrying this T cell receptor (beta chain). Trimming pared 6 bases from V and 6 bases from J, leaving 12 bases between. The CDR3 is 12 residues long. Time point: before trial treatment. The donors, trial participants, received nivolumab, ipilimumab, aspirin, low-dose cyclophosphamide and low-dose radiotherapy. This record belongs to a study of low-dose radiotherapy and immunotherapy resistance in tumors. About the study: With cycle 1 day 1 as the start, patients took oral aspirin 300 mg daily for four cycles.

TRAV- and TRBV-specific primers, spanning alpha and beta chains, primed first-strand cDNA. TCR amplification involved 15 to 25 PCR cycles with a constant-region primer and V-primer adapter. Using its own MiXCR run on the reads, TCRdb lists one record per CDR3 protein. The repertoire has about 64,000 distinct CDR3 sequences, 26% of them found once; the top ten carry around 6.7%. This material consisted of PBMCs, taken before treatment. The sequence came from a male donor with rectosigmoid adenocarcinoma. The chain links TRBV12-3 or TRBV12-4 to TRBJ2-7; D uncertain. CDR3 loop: CASRTSAAEQYF. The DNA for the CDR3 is TGTGCCAGCAGGACCTCGGCGGCCGAGCAGTACTTC.